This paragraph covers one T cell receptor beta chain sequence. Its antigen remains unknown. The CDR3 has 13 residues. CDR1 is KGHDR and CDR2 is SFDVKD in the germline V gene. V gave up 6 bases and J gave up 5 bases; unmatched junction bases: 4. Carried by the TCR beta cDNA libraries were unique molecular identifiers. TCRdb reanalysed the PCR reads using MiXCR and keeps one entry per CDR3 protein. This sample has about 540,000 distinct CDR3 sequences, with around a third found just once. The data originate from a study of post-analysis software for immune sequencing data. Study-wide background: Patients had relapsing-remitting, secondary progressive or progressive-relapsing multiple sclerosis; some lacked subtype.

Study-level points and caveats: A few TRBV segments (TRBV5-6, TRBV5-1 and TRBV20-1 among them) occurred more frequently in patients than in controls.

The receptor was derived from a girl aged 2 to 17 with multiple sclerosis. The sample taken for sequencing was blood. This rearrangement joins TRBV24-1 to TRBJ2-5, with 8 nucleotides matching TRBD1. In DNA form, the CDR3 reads TGTGCCACCAGTCCAGGGGGCGCGGAGACCCAGTACTTC. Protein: CATSPGGAETQYF.